This T cell receptor (beta chain) stems from a study of OX40 agonist ivuxolimab in advanced cancers. Sequenced by immunoSEQ multiplex PCR; TCRdb stores in-frame clones only, minus some. The sample contains roughly 76,000 clones, approximately 90% of which appear only once. At cycle 4 day 1, cycle 7 day 1, and baseline, blood was sampled. CDR3 length: 13 residues. Germline CDR1 is MNHEY and CDR2 is SMNVEV (reference sequence). V lost 5 bases, J lost 2 bases, and 10 bases lay in between. This clone has only one observation. The chain links TRBV27 to TRBJ2-7, with D possibly called TRBD1 or TRBD2 (5 bases each). The receptor comes from an adult with an advanced solid tumor such as melanoma, head and neck, liver or kidney cancer. The input for sequencing was CD4+ or CD8+ T cells sorted from blood, taken in a trial of the OX40 agonist ivuxolimab. For the CDR3, the DNA is TGTGCCAGCAGTCGGGGCAGTACCTACGAGCAGTACTTC. Protein: CASSRGSTYEQYF.